The sequence of this TCR beta chain was determined in a study of T-cell memory formation after mild COVID-19. Broader study findings: The finding that pre-infection memory included some responding clones suggested that cross-reactive memory joined. Contracting clones, day 15 to 85, had balanced CD4/CD8, and later expanders favored CD4+.

Using constant-segment primers, 5'RACE produced TCR alpha and TCR beta cDNA libraries carrying sample barcodes and UMIs. TCRdb analysed the 5' RACE reads with MiXCR anew, one entry per CDR3 protein. The profile covers about half a million distinct CDR3 sequences, with 15% to 20% appearing a single time and 10% to 15% taken by the ten largest. In germline, CDR1 is LNHNV, CDR2 YYDKDF (reference sequence). The germline V and J ends were trimmed by 5 bases and 1 base, with 2 bases remaining between them. The CDR3 consists of 11 residues. Points on this clonotype: Its cognate antigen is unknown.

This receptor was identified in an adult woman who had mild COVID-19 (a few samples of this study predate the infection). Cell type and time point are not known. The chain is built from TRBV15 and TRBJ1-1; no firm D call. Material for sequencing was PBMCs or a T cell subset sorted from them (not recorded which). The CDR3 coding sequence is TGTGCCACCAGCCGGAACACTGAAGCTTTCTTT. This sequence encodes CATSRNTEAFF.